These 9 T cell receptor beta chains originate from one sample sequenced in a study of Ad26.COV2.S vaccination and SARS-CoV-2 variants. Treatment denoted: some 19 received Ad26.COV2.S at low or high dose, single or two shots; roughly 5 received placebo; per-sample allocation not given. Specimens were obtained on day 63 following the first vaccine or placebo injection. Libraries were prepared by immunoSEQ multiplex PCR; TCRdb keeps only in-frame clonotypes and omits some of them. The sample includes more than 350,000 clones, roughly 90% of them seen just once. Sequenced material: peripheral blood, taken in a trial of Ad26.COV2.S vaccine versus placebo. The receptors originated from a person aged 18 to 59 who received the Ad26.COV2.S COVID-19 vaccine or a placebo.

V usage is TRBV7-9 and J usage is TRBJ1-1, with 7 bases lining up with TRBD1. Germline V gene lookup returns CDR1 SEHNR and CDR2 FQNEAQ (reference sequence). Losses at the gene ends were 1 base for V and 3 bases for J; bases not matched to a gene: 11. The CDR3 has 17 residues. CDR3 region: CASSLVGQGVTDTEAFF. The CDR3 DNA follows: TGTGCCAGCAGCTTAGTCGGGCAGGGGGTGACGGACACTGAAGCTTTCTTT. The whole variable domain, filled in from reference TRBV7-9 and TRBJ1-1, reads DTGVSQNPRHKITKRGQNVTFRCDPISEHNRLYWYRQTLGQGPEFLTYFQNEAQLEKSRLLSDRFSAERPKGSFSTLEIQRTEQGDSAMYLCASSLVGQGVTDTEAFFGQGTRLTVV.

CDR3 sequence (DNA): TGTGCCAGCAGTTACTCGTCCAGGGGGCAAGAAAAACTGTTTTTT. As protein: CASSYSSRGQEKLFF. V usage is TRBV6-2 or TRBV6-3 and J usage is TRBJ1-4, with 8 bases fitting TRBD1. Germline V gene sequence: CDR1 MNHEY, CDR2 SVGEGT. Germline trimming cut 0 bases from V and 8 bases from J; bases unmatched to any gene: 5. This CDR3 is 15 amino acids long.

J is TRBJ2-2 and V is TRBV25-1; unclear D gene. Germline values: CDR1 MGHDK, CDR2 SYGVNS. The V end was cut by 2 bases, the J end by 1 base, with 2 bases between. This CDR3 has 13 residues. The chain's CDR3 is CASSEMNTGELFF. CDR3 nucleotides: TGTGCCAGCAGTGAAATGAACACCGGGGAGCTGTTTTTT.

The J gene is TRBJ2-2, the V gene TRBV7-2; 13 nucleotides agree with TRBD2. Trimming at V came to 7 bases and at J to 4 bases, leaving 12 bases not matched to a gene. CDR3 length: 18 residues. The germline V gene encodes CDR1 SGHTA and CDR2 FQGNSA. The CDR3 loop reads CASTHEGLAGDPTGELFF. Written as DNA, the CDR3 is TGTGCCAGCACCCACGAAGGACTAGCGGGAGACCCCACCGGGGAGCTGTTTTTT.

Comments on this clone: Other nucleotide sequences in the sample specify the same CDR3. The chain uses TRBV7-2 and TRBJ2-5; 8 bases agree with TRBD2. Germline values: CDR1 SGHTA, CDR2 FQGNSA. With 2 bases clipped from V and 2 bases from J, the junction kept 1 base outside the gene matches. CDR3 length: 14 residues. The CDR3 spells CASSLLAGQETQYF. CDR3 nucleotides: TGTGCCAGCAGCTTATTAGCGGGGCAAGAGACCCAGTACTTC.

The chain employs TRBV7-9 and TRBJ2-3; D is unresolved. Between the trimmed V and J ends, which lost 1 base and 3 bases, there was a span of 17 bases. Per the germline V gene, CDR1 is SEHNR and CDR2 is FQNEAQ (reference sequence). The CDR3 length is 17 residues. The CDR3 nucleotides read TGTGCCAGCAGCTTAGGGGGTAGTTTCCCTTTGACAGATACGCAGTATTTT. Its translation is CASSLGGSFPLTDTQYF.

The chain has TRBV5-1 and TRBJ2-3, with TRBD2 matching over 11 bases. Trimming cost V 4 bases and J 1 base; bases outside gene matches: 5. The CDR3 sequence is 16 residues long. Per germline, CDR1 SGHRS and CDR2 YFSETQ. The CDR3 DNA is TGCGCCAGCAGCCAAACTAGCGGGGGCCGCACAGATACGCAGTATTTT. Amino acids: CASSQTSGGRTDTQYF. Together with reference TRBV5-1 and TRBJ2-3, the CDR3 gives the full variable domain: KAGVTQTPRYLIKTRGQQVTLSCSPISGHRSVSWYQQTPGQGLQFLFEYFSETQRNKGNFPGRFSGRQFSNSRSEMNVSTLELGDSALYLCASSQTSGGRTDTQYFGPGTRLTVL.

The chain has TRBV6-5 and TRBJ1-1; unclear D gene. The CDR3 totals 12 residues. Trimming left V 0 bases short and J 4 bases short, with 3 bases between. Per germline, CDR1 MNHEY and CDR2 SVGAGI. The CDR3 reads CASSYSSTEAFF. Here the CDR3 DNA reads TGTGCCAGCAGTTACTCGTCCACTGAAGCTTTCTTT.

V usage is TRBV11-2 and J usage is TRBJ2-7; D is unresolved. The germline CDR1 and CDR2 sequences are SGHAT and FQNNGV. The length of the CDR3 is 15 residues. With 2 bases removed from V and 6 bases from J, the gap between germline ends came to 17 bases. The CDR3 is CASSLSSVGRVEQYF. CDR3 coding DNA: TGTGCCAGCAGCTTATCCTCGGTCGGAAGGGTCGAGCAGTACTTC. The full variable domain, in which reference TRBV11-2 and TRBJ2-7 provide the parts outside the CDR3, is EAGVAQSPRYKIIEKRQSVAFWCNPISGHATLYWYQQILGQGPKLLIQFQNNGVVDDSQLPKDRFSAERLKGVDSTLKIQPAKLEDSAVYLCASSLSSVGRVEQYFGPGTRLTVT.